A single sample gave rise to the 3 T cell receptor beta chains below, sequenced in a study of T-cell reconstitution after alpha-beta-depleted transplantation in children. The TCRbeta library was prepared with unique molecular identifiers. In TCRdb, the PCR reads were re-called with MiXCR into one record per CDR3 protein. The sample lists about a million distinct CDR3 sequences, less than 30% occurring once. Sequenced here: PBMCs, mostly from graft donor cells, sampled 360 days after TCRalphabeta/CD19-depleted stem cell transplant. These receptors were obtained from a boy younger than two who had a stem cell transplant for SCID, so the T cells may come from the graft donor.

A word on this clonotype: It may be a read error: a sequence one base away is much more abundant. The chain is built from TRBV6-2 or TRBV6-3 and TRBJ2-3; 7 nucleotides line up with TRBD1. J lost 4 bases, V lost 6 bases, and 4 bases had no gene match. Germline assignment: CDR1 MNHEY and CDR2 SVGEGT. The CDR3 spans 13 residues. The CDR3 DNA sequence: TGTGCCAGCAGACGACAGGGCCCAGATACGCAGTATTTT. It codes for CASRRQGPDTQYF.

The V and J genes are TRBV20-1 and TRBJ2-7, with 8 bases matching TRBD1. Germline CDR1 DFQATT, CDR2 SNEGSKA (reference sequence). With V trimmed by 6 bases and J by 6 bases, 13 bases remained unmatched. This CDR3 comprises 14 residues. The CDR3 loop reads CSAPDGQGASEQYF. In nucleotides, the CDR3 is TGCAGTGCCCCCGACGGGCAGGGGGCCTCCGAGCAGTACTTC.

The gene calls are TRBV29-1 and TRBJ2-7, with D unclear. Germline V gives CDR1 SQVTM, CDR2 ANQGSEA. V dropped 3 bases and J dropped 5 bases, with 8 bases sitting between them. This CDR3 has 11 residues. CDR3 protein: CSVELVHEQYF. As DNA, the CDR3 is TGCAGCGTTGAGCTTGTCCACGAGCAGTACTTC.